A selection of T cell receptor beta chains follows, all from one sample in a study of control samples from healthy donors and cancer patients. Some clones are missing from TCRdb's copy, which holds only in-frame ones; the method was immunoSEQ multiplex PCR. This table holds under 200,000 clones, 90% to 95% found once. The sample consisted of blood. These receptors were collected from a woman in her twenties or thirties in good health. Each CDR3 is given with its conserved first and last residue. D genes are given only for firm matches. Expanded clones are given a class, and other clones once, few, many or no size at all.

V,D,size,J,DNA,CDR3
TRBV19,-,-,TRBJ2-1,TGTGCCAGTAGGGGGGGACTTTCACAGAGCACCTACAATGAGCAGTTCTTC,CASRGGLSQSTYNEQFF
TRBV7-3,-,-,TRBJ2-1,TGTGCCAGCAGTGCGGGACTTTATGACAATGAGCAGTTCTTC,CASSAGLYDNEQFF
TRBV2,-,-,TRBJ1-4,TGTGCCAGCAGTGAAGCGGGGTACGGTGATGAAAAACTGTTTTTT,CASSEAGYGDEKLFF
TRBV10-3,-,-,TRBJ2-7,TGTACCATCAGTGATTCGGACAACACCTACGAGCAGTACTTC,CTISDSDNTYEQYF
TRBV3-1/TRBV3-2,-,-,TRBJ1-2,TGTGCCAGCAGCCCTCCGCAGTGGGGGGGCTACACCTTC,CASSPPQWGGYTF
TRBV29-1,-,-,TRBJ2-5,TGCAGCGCCACCAGGGTCGAGGCCCAGTACTTC,CSATRVEAQYF
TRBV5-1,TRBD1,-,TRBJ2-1,TGCGCCAGCAGCTCCCGTCCGGGACAGGGGTTGTTCTTC,CASSSRPGQGLFF
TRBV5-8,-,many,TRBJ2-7,TGTGCCAGCAGCTTTGGTCCAGGGCACTCCTACGAGCAGTACTTC,CASSFGPGHSYEQYF
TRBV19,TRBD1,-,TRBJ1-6,TGTGCCACCCCGACAGGGAATAATTCACCCCTCCACTTT,CATPTGNNSPLHF
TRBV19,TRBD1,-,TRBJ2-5,TGTGCCAGTAGTCCGTTTAGGGACAGGGGGGAAGAGACCCAGTACTTC,CASSPFRDRGEETQYF
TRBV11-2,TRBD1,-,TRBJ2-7,TGTGCCAGCAGCCGGGGTTTTACAGGACAGGGCTACGAGCAGTACTTC,CASSRGFTGQGYEQYF
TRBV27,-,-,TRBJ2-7,TGTGCCAGCAGTCCGACGCGGACTTACGAGCAGTACTTC,CASSPTRTYEQYF
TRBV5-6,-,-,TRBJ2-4,TGTGCCAGCAGCACGGGGTTAGCCAAAAACATTCAGTACTTC,CASSTGLAKNIQYF
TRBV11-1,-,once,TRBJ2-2,TGTGCCAGCAGCTTCGGGTACACCGGGGAGCTGTTTTTT,CASSFGYTGELFF
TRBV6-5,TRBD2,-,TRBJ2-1,TGTGCCAGCAAGACCGGGACTAGCCCCACCAATGAGCAGTTCTTC,CASKTGTSPTNEQFF
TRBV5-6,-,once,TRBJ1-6,TGTGCCAGCAGCTTGCAAACCCGGAATCATTCACCCCTCCACTTT,CASSLQTRNHSPLHF
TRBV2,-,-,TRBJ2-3,TGTGCCAGCAGTGACGGGGCTCAAGATACGCAGTATTTT,CASSDGAQDTQYF
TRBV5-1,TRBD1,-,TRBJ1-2,TGCGCCAGCAGTCGGACAGGGGTAGGCGGGTATGGCTACACCTTC,CASSRTGVGGYGYTF
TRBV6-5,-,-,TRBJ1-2,TGTGCCAGCAGTTCCCCCGGCGGAAGCTACACCTTC,CASSSPGGSYTF
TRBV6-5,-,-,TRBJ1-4,TGTGCCAGCAGAATCGATCCCGCGGGTGAAAAACTGTTTTTT,CASRIDPAGEKLFF
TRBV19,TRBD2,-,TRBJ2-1,TGTGCCAGTAGTATAGGGACTAGCGAATACAATGAGCAGTTCTTC,CASSIGTSEYNEQFF
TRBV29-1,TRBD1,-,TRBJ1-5,TGCAGCGTCCTATATTCGGGACAGGGGGGCAATCAGCCCCAGCATTTT,CSVLYSGQGGNQPQHF
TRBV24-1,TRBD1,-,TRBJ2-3,TGTGCCACCAGGTTTGGACAGGGGGAGACAGATACGCAGTATTTT,CATRFGQGETDTQYF
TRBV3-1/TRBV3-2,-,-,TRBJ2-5,TGTGCCAGCAGCCCGGGGGGCGGCGGCGAGACCCAGTACTTC,CASSPGGGGETQYF
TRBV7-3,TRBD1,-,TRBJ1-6,TGTGCCAGCAGCCTGACCGGGACAGGGAATTCACCCCTCCACTTT,CASSLTGTGNSPLHF
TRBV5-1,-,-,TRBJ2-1,TGCGCCAGCAGCTTGGAGGGACCCTTTTACAATGAGCAGTTCTTC,CASSLEGPFYNEQFF
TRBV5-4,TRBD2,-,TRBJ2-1,TGTGCCAGCAGCTTGGCTCGGACTAGCGTTAATGAGCAGTTCTTC,CASSLARTSVNEQFF
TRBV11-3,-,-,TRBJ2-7,TGTGCCAGCAGCTCTTCCCAGGAAAAGGTCCACGAGCAGTACTTC,CASSSSQEKVHEQYF
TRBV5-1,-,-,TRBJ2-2,TGCGCCAGCAGCTTAAACCCACACACCGGGGAGCTGTTTTTT,CASSLNPHTGELFF
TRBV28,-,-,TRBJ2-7,TGTGCCAGCAGCCTTTGGGGGGCCGAATCCCCCTACGAGCAGTACTTC,CASSLWGAESPYEQYF
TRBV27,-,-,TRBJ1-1,TGTGCCAGCAGTTTATCGGTAGCACTGAACACTGAAGCTTTCTTT,CASSLSVALNTEAFF
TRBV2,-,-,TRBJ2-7,TGTGCCAGCAGTGGCCATCGGGGAAGCTACGAGCAGTACTTC,CASSGHRGSYEQYF
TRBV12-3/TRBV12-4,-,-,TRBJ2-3,TGTGCCAGCGATTCTGGGTACACAGATACGCAGTATTTT,CASDSGYTDTQYF
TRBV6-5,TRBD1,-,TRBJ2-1,TGTGCCAGCAGTAAGGACAGGGGCCCCTACAATGAGCAGTTCTTC,CASSKDRGPYNEQFF
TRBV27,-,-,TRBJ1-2,TGTGCCAGCAGCCTGGGACCCCCTTGGGGGGACTATGGCTACACCTTC,CASSLGPPWGDYGYTF
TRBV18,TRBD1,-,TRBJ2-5,TGTGCCAGCTCATCCATTCCGGGACAGAATCAAGAGACCCAGTACTTC,CASSSIPGQNQETQYF
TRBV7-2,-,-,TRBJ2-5,TGTGCCAGCAGCTTCAGGGGCCAAGAGACCCAGTACTTC,CASSFRGQETQYF
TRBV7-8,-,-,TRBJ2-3,TGTGCCAGCAGCTTAGACGGGGCTCCCGGCACAGATACGCAGTATTTT,CASSLDGAPGTDTQYF
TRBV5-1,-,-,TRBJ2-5,TGCGCCAGCAGCCAGGGTGGTATCGCGGAGACCCAGTACTTC,CASSQGGIAETQYF
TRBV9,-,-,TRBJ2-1,TGTGCCAGCAGCGAGGGGAGCGGATCCTACAATGAGCAGTTCTTC,CASSEGSGSYNEQFF
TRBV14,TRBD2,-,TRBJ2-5,TGTGCCAGCAGCCAAGTTGGCGGGAGAGAGGGAAGGGGCCAAGAGACCCAGTACTTC,CASSQVGGREGRGQETQYF
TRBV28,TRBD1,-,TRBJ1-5,TGTGCCAGCAGCCGCCCAGGGGGAAGCAATCAGCCCCAGCATTTT,CASSRPGGSNQPQHF
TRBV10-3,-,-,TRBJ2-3,TGTGCCATCAGTGAGTCCAAGCAGCACGCAGATACGCAGTATTTT,CAISESKQHADTQYF
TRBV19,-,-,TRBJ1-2,TGTGCCAGCTCTATGGGGCGAGACTATGGCTACACCTTC,CASSMGRDYGYTF
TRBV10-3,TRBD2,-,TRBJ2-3,TGTGCCATCAGTGTAGCGGGAGGGAGCACAGATACGCAGTATTTT,CAISVAGGSTDTQYF
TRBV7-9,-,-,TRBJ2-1,TGTGCCAGCAGCCCCCGTGGCTACAATGAGCAGTTCTTC,CASSPRGYNEQFF
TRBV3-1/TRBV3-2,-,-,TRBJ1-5,TGTGCCAGCATCTCGTGCCATCCTCAGCCCCAGCATTTT,CASISCHPQPQHF
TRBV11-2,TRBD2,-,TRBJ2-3,TGTGCCAGCAGCCGACTAGCGGGGGAGAAGGTGACGCAGTATTTT,CASSRLAGEKVTQYF
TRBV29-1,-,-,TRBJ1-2,TGCAGCGTTGAAGAACTAGAGAACTATGGCTACACCTTC,CSVEELENYGYTF
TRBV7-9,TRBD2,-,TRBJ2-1,TGTGCCAGCAGCCAAAGCAGCGGGAGGGACAATGAGCAGTTCTTC,CASSQSSGRDNEQFF
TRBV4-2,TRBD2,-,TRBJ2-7,TGTGCCAGCAGCCAAGATACTAGCGGGAGCTACGAGCAGTACTTC,CASSQDTSGSYEQYF
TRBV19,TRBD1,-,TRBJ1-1,TGTGCCAGTAGGGGGGACAGGCCGAACACTGAAGCTTTCTTT,CASRGDRPNTEAFF
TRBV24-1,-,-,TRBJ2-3,TGTGCCACCAGTCTGACTAGAGAATACACAGATACGCAGTATTTT,CATSLTREYTDTQYF
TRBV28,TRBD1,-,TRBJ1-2,TGTGCCAGCAGTTTAGGGGGACAGTCCTATGGCTACACCTTC,CASSLGGQSYGYTF
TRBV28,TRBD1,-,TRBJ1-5,TGTGCCAGCATCTTAGGGACAGGGCAAAATCAGCCCCAGCATTTT,CASILGTGQNQPQHF
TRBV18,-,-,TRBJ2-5,TGTGCCAGCTCACAACAAGAGACCCAGTACTTC,CASSQQETQYF
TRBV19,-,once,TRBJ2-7,TGTGCCAGTAGTATAGAAGCAGGGGCCAGCTACGAGCAGTACTTC,CASSIEAGASYEQYF
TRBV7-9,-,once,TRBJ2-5,TGTGCCAGCAGCCTTCTCGGGGGCCAAGAGACCCAGTACTTC,CASSLLGGQETQYF
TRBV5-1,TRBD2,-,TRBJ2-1,TGCGCCAGCAGTTTAGCGGGAGGGGCTTTTGAGTTCTTC,CASSLAGGAFEFF
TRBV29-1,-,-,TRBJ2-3,TGCAGCGTCTCCGGGACGGCTTCGGATACGCAGTATTTT,CSVSGTASDTQYF